This T cell receptor (beta chain) was profiled in a study of regulatory T cells in long-lasting Graves disease. The time point: persistent/refractory GD, antithyroid drugs over 5 years with positive TRAb. PBMC RNA was the source of the TCR library. Arm-PCR of CDR3 regions with iRepertoire HTBI primers generated TCR beta libraries. MiXCR was run by TCRdb on the multiplex PCR reads, yielding one entry per CDR3 protein. The sample has 350,000 to 500,000 distinct CDR3 sequences, around 20% seen once. This CDR3 has 15 residues. Germline lookup yields CDR1 MDHEN and CDR2 SYDVKM. The V gene lost 6 bases and the J gene lost 4 bases, with 17 bases spanning the gap.

The starting material was peripheral blood mononuclear cells (PBMCs), obtained when the disease was refractory, from a patient treated with antithyroid drugs. The TCR was taken from a female donor with Graves disease. V is TRBV28 and J is TRBJ2-3, with D perhaps matching TRBD1 (5 bases). The CDR3, as DNA: TGTGCCAGCAGGGTGCAGGGTGGTGTCGCAGATACGCAGTATTTT. Translating gives CASRVQGGVADTQYF.